One and the same sample provided the 22 T cell receptor beta chains below, sequenced in a study of naive and memory T cell subsets. Their antigen targets remain unknown. Two oligonucleotides, mixed equimolar, formed the beta constant-region primer covering TRBC1 and TRBC2. Four rounds of PCR amplified the ligated cDNA using nested alpha and beta constant-region primers plus SP2. One entry per CDR3 protein, called by TCRdb with MiXCR from the UMI-ligation and nested PCR reads. The repertoire holds roughly 99,000 distinct CDR3 sequences, with 11% as singletons. Findings and caveats of the study: Naive repertoires, especially CD8, held a few larger clonotypes, possibly memory cells re-expressing CD45RA.

The sample was naive CD4+ T cells from blood. The receptors were sampled from a human donor in good health.

The V gene is TRBV27, the J gene TRBJ2-3; possibly TRBD1 for D (5 bases). CDR3 length: 17 amino acids. Looked up from germline, CDR1 is MNHEY and CDR2 is SMNVEV (reference sequence). The V and J ends lost 5 bases and 0 bases respectively, with 18 bases between them. The CDR3 protein is CASSLRTTASSTDTQYF. The CDR3 region has the DNA TGTGCCAGCAGTCTCAGAACGACAGCATCTAGCACAGATACGCAGTATTTT.

J is TRBJ2-1 and V is TRBV6-2 or TRBV6-3; D is undetermined. Per germline, CDR1 MNHEY and CDR2 SVGEGT. Deletions cut 4 bases from V and 10 bases from J, with 11 bases between. The CDR3 has 12 residues. CDR3 residues: CASSLRPGEQFF. CDR3 in DNA: TGTGCCAGCAGTTTACGCCCCGGGGAGCAGTTCTTC.

This rearrangement joins TRBV10-2 to TRBJ1-5; 10 nucleotides agree with TRBD1. The germline CDR1 and CDR2 sequences are WSHSY and SAAADI. V shed 10 bases and J 1 base; nucleotides not matched to a gene: 19. The CDR3 has 19 residues. CDR3 protein: CATPRRGDRGLESNQPQHF. In nucleotides, the CDR3 is TGCGCCACCCCCCGAAGGGGCGACAGGGGGCTGGAGAGCAATCAGCCCCAGCATTTT.

This sequence joins TRBV6-5 and TRBJ1-4, with 7 bases lining up with TRBD1. The CDR3 consists of 14 residues. V was clipped by 6 bases and J by 8 bases; unmatched bases: 9. Germline V gene data show CDR1 as MNHEY and CDR2 as SVGAGI. CDR3 coding DNA: TGTGCCAGCAGCTCCCGGGACAGCCTAGAAAAACTGTTTTTT. Residues: CASSSRDSLEKLFF.

The CDR3 here is CASSPRGGSYNEQFF. The CDR3 nucleotides are TGTGCCAGCAGCCCTAGAGGGGGCTCCTACAATGAGCAGTTCTTC. The gene calls are TRBV11-2 and TRBJ2-1; D is perhaps TRBD1 (6 bases). Trimming left V 5 bases short and J 0 bases short, with 11 bases between. Germline V CDR1 and CDR2: SGHAT, FQNNGV. The CDR3 totals 15 residues. Full variable domain (outside the CDR3, taken from reference TRBV11-2 and TRBJ2-1): EAGVAQSPRYKIIEKRQSVAFWCNPISGHATLYWYQQILGQGPKLLIQFQNNGVVDDSQLPKDRFSAERLKGVDSTLKIQPAKLEDSAVYLCASSPRGGSYNEQFFGPGTRLTVL.

There are many counts of this clonotype. The chain recombines TRBV5-5 with TRBJ2-4; D gene ambiguous. The CDR3 sequence is 11 residues long. Trimming removed 0 bases from V and 13 bases from J, with 8 bases in between. The germline CDR1 and CDR2 sequences are SGHKS and YYEKEE (reference sequence). The CDR3 DNA reads TGTGCCAGCAGCTTGGGACGGGTACAGTACTTC. Translation gives CASSLGRVQYF.

The chain couples TRBV19 to TRBJ2-7; 7 bases match TRBD2. Germline lookup yields CDR1 LNHDA and CDR2 SQIVND (reference sequence). CDR3 length: 14 residues. Trimming at V came to 3 bases and at J to 0 bases, leaving 2 bases not matched to a gene. The CDR3 DNA reads TGTGCCAGTAGTATGGGGGGGATCTCCTACGAGCAGTACTTC. Translation: CASSMGGISYEQYF.

The chain carries TRBV2 and TRBJ1-5; perhaps TRBD1 as D (5 bases). Germline lookup yields CDR1 SNHLY and CDR2 FYNNEI. The CDR3 runs 13 residues. Trimming cost V 7 bases and J 5 bases, with 12 bases left between them. CDR3 region: CASTLTRDQPQHF. CDR3 DNA sequence: TGTGCCAGCACGCTAACCAGGGATCAGCCCCAGCATTTT.

This clonotype was observed many times. The CDR3 region is CATTNSNQPQHF. In DNA form, the CDR3 reads TGTGCCACCACGAATAGCAATCAGCCCCAGCATTTT. The chain carries TRBV6-6 and TRBJ1-5; D unresolved. V was trimmed by 10 bases and J by 0 bases, leaving 7 bases between them. The V gene's germline CDR1 is MNHNY and CDR2 SVGAGI (reference sequence). This CDR3 spans 12 amino acids.

This clonotype was counted a few times. The chain employs TRBV18 and TRBJ2-2; D gene uncertain. CDR1 KGHSH and CDR2 LQKENI come from the germline V gene. The CDR3 runs to 14 residues. Trimming cost V 5 bases and J 8 bases, with 15 bases left between them. The CDR3 DNA reads as TGTGCCAGCTCATCCGCACAACCCCTTGGGGAGCTGTTTTTT. This sequence encodes CASSSAQPLGELFF.

Remarks on this clonotype: A junction boundary mismatches the germline segment, possibly from a read error. This chain connects TRBV19 to TRBJ2-1, with D tentatively TRBD2 (7 bases). The V gene's germline CDR1 is LNHDA and CDR2 SQIVND (reference sequence). The CDR3 runs to 17 residues. CDR3 amino acids: CTSSMGGAPSSYNEQFF. The CDR3 DNA reads TGTACCAGTAGTATGGGGGGGGCGCCTAGCTCCTACAATGAGCAGTTCTTC.

This clonotype showed up many times. V and J are TRBV15 and TRBJ2-5, with D perhaps TRBD1 (6 bases). The V gene lost 0 bases and the J gene lost 4 bases, with 9 bases spanning the gap. The CDR3 totals 14 residues. Germline V CDR1 and CDR2: LNHNV, YYDKDF (reference sequence). CDR3 DNA: TGTGCCACCAGCAGAGATAGGGGGAGAGAGACCCAGTACTTC. It is translated as CATSRDRGRETQYF. The full variable domain, completed using reference TRBV15 and TRBJ2-5, is DAMVIQNPRYQVTQFGKPVTLSCSQTLNHNVMYWYQQKSSQAPKLLFHYYDKDFNNEADTPDNFQSRRPNTSFCFLDIRSPGLGDTAMYLCATSRDRGRETQYFGPGTRLLVL.

The J gene is TRBJ2-1, the V gene TRBV7-6; 9 bases fit TRBD2. CDR3 size: 15 residues. The V gene's germline CDR1 is SGHVS and CDR2 FNYEAQ. The ends lost 5 bases at V and 0 bases at J; junction bases unmatched: 2. Here the CDR3 reads CASSLLAGSYNEQFF. DNA of the CDR3: TGTGCCAGCAGCCTACTAGCGGGCTCCTACAATGAGCAGTTCTTC.

This clonotype was observed at least ten times. The gene calls are TRBV7-2 and TRBJ2-1; D gene uncertain. The CDR3 runs 16 residues. V shed 5 bases and J shed 7 bases, with 21 bases lying between them. Per the germline V gene, CDR1 is SGHTA and CDR2 is FQGNSA. The CDR3 bases are TGTGCCAGCAGCCCCCTCGGCGCACTTGATGGGAATGAGCAGTTCTTC. Amino acid sequence: CASSPLGALDGNEQFF.

In this sample, this clonotype turned up a few times. CDR3 in DNA: TGTGCCAGCAGCTTAATACAGGGGGCAAGGGTAGCTTTCTTT. It encodes CASSLIQGARVAFF. The chain has TRBV11-2 and TRBJ1-1; 9 bases map to TRBD1. CDR1 and CDR2 from the germline V gene are SGHAT and FQNNGV. Trimming at V came to 2 bases and at J to 10 bases, leaving 8 bases not matched to a gene. The CDR3 has 14 residues.

This clonotype occurred many times. The CDR3 nucleotides are TGCAGCGCGGGGCGGGTTGGCGAGCAGTACTTC. Translating gives CSAGRVGEQYF. V and J are TRBV29-1 and TRBJ2-7; D may match TRBD1 or TRBD2 (5 bases each). In germline, CDR1 is SQVTM, CDR2 ANQGSEA. This CDR3 has 11 amino acids. V was pared by 7 bases and J by 6 bases, with 13 bases between.

V usage is TRBV7-9 and J usage is TRBJ2-2; D is possibly TRBD2 (7 bases). Germline CDR1 and CDR2: SEHNR and FQNEAQ (reference sequence). V lost 5 bases, J lost 4 bases, and 14 bases lay in between. CDR3 size: 15 residues. CDR3 loop: CASSLHGGRTGELFF. The CDR3 DNA sequence: TGTGCCAGCAGCCTACACGGGGGGCGCACCGGGGAGCTGTTTTTT.

In its sample, this clonotype was seen many times. The chain links TRBV5-5 to TRBJ2-3, with D perhaps matching TRBD1 (6 bases). Per the germline V gene, CDR1 is SGHKS and CDR2 is YYEKEE (reference sequence). The CDR3 runs to 13 residues. Between the trimmed V and J ends, which lost 1 base and 6 bases, there was a span of 9 bases. The chain's CDR3 is CASSLNRADTQYF. Written as DNA, the CDR3 is TGTGCCAGCAGCTTGAACAGGGCGGATACGCAGTATTTT.

The genes are TRBV6-5 and TRBJ2-1; 7 bases line up with TRBD2. V lost 7 bases to trimming and J lost 6 bases; unmatched junction nucleotides: 9. CDR3 length: 14 residues. Germline V gives CDR1 MNHEY, CDR2 SVGAGI. The CDR3 region has the DNA TGTGCCAGCAAGAGACTAGCAGGGCCCAATGAGCAGTTCTTC. This gives the protein CASKRLAGPNEQFF.

This clonotype was counted a few times. This chain uses TRBV6-5 with TRBJ2-6, with 7 bases aligning to TRBD1. V shed 5 bases, J shed 0 bases, and the junction held 4 bases outside the gene matches. The CDR3 is 16 residues long. In germline, CDR1 is MNHEY, CDR2 SVGAGI. CDR3 in amino acids: CASSNNRGSGANVLTF. The CDR3 nucleotides read TGTGCCAGCAGTAACAACAGGGGCTCTGGGGCCAACGTCCTGACTTTC.

This chain links TRBV28 with TRBJ1-2; 9 bases are shared with TRBD1. The CDR3 has 16 amino acids. The ends lost 5 bases at V and 0 bases at J; junction bases unmatched: 7. CDR1 is MDHEN and CDR2 is SYDVKM in the germline V gene. CDR3 DNA sequence: TGTGCCAGCAGTCGGGGACAGGGTTTCTCTAACTATGGCTACACCTTC. This gives the protein CASSRGQGFSNYGYTF.

The chain combines TRBV14 with TRBJ2-1; TRBD1 agrees at 9 bases. The CDR3 length is 15 residues. With V trimmed by 4 bases and J by 4 bases, 5 bases remained unmatched. Germline values: CDR1 SGHDN, CDR2 FVKESK. CDR3: CASSRGTGKYNEQFF. The CDR3 nucleotides read TGTGCCAGCAGCCGTGGGACAGGGAAGTACAATGAGCAGTTCTTC.